This T cell receptor beta chain was identified in a study of blood T cells in healthy people across ages. The CDR3 is made up of 17 amino acids. V trimming: 4 bases; J trimming: 0 bases; junction bases outside the gene matches: 7. Germline CDR1 DFQATT, CDR2 SNEGSKA (reference sequence). A single count supports this clonotype. It was with a sample-barcoded 5' primer and a J-beta primer mix that a second PCR of roughly 7 to 12 cycles was run. In TCRdb, the 5' RACE reads were re-called with MiXCR into one record per CDR3 protein. The data show over 1.5 million distinct CDR3 sequences, approximately 50% seen once.

The chain employs TRBV20-1 and TRBJ2-3, with 13 bases aligning to TRBD2. The receptor was derived from a woman aged 40 to 50 in good health. The specimen sequenced was blood. The CDR3 here is CSATGTSGVISTDTQYF. In DNA form, the CDR3 reads TGCAGTGCTACTGGGACTAGCGGGGTGATTAGCACAGATACGCAGTATTTT.